Detailed here is one TCR beta chain. Each CDR3 protein is one row after TCRdb ran MiXCR on the PCR reads. This table has about 12,000 distinct CDR3 sequences, 55% to 70% appearing once. This entry belongs to a study of tumor-infiltrating lymphocytes in oesophageal squamous cell carcinoma. There are 10 residues in the CDR3. Germline V gives CDR1 ENHRY, CDR2 SYGVKD. The receptor was derived from a female donor with esophageal squamous cell carcinoma. The sequencing sample was made of esophageal tumor tissue. The chain joins TRBV10-3 to TRBJ2-6, with D unresolved. Matching the DNA end better, TRBJ2-5 makes the J call doubtful. DNA of the CDR3: TGTGCCATCAGTGTAGAGACCCAGTACTTC. It encodes CAISVETQYF.